The sequence of this T cell receptor beta chain was determined in a study of beta chain features in type 1 diabetes. The sequenced template was cDNA made from the entire isolated RNA. Produced via immunoSEQ multiplex PCR; TCRdb's table is partial and in-frame only. Of 350,000 or so clones in the sample, around 20% are singletons; the top ten hold 0.044%. V was cut by 4 bases and J by 5 bases, with 6 bases left in between. Germline V CDR1 and CDR2: SGDLS, YYNGEE. The CDR3 extends over 12 amino acids. Cell sorting via CD45RO/CCR7/CD25/CD127/CD95/CD27 was performed to obtain CD4+ naive, central memory, regulatory and stem cell-like memory cells. There are a few counts of this clone.

The sequence came from a woman aged 18 to 35 in good health. The V call is TRBV9, the J call TRBJ2-2; D is undetermined. Material: naive CD4+ T cells from blood. As DNA, the CDR3 is TGTGCCAGCAGCCAGGCGACCGGGGAGCTGTTTTTT. This translates into CASSQATGELFF.